Shown below are 7 T cell receptor beta chains from a single sample sequenced in a study of glioma-infiltrating T cells after dendritic cell vaccination. Some clones are missing from TCRdb's copy, which holds only in-frame ones; the method was immunoSEQ multiplex PCR. The sample holds tens of thousands of clones, over 75% seen once. The sequencing used blood, collected before dendritic cell vaccination. All receptors derive from a human donor with glioblastoma.

This clone appeared once. The J gene is TRBJ2-2, the V gene TRBV5-8; TRBD1 agrees at 8 bases. This CDR3 spans 16 amino acids. V gave up 1 base and J gave up 6 bases; unmatched junction bases: 8. Per the germline V gene, CDR1 is SGHTS and CDR2 is YDEGEE. The CDR3 DNA follows: TGTGCCAGCAGCTTGCTCAGGGGGCAATTTTCCGGGGAGCTGTTTTTT. This gives the protein CASSLLRGQFSGELFF.

This clone was counted once. This chain uses TRBV6-1 with TRBJ1-4; 9 positions match TRBD1. V dropped 6 bases and J dropped 8; count of bases not matched to a gene: 7. CDR1 MNHNS and CDR2 SASEGT come from the germline V gene. CDR3 length equals 14 residues. The CDR3 DNA is TGTGCCAGCAGAAGACAGGGGGTAAACGAAAAACTGTTTTTT. It encodes CASRRQGVNEKLFF.

The chain has TRBV9 and TRBJ2-7; unclear D gene. The CDR3 sequence is 13 residues long. From germline, CDR1 is SGDLS and CDR2 YYNGEE. The V end was cut by 0 bases, the J end by 7 bases, with 11 bases between. Written as DNA, the CDR3 is TGTGCCAGCAGCGTAGTCCCCTTTGGAGAGCAGTACGTC. Translated: CASSVVPFGEQYV.

This rearrangement joins TRBV27 to TRBJ1-5, with TRBD1 matching 7 bases. The CDR3 consists of 17 residues. CDR1 and CDR2 (germline): MNHEY, SMNVEV (reference sequence). V was clipped by 4 bases and J by 3 bases; unmatched bases: 12. The CDR3 nucleotides are TGTGCCAGCAGTTCAACCTCCACAGGGGTGGTCAATCAGCCCCAGCATTTT. This translates into CASSSTSTGVVNQPQHF.

The chain employs TRBV6-1 and TRBJ1-5; maybe TRBD1 (6 bases). The CDR3 length is 15 residues. V lost 6 bases to trimming and J lost 2 bases, with 14 bases between them. Germline-derived CDR1 and CDR2 are MNHNS and SASEGT. CDR3 sequence reads: CASRSTGRGNQPQHF. The CDR3 coding sequence is TGTGCCAGCAGATCTACAGGGAGGGGCAATCAGCCCCAGCATTTT.

The V call is TRBV7-2, the J call TRBJ2-5; TRBD2 matches 9 bases. Germline V CDR1 and CDR2: SGHTA, FQGNSA. The CDR3 length is 15 residues. Trimming at V came to 5 bases and at J to 5 bases, leaving 9 bases not matched to a gene. The CDR3 loop reads CASSRPRGGGETQYF. The CDR3, as DNA: TGTGCCAGCAGCCGTCCGCGGGGGGGCGGGGAGACCCAGTACTTC.

V is TRBV2 and J is TRBJ2-1; D remains ambiguous. The germline gives CDR1 SNHLY, CDR2 FYNNEI. Between the trimmed V and J ends, which lost 4 bases and 10 bases, there was a span of 11 bases. The CDR3 is 12 amino acids. The CDR3 nucleotides are TGTGCCAGCAGTGTGGGCGCCCCGGAGCAGTTCTTC. Residues: CASSVGAPEQFF.